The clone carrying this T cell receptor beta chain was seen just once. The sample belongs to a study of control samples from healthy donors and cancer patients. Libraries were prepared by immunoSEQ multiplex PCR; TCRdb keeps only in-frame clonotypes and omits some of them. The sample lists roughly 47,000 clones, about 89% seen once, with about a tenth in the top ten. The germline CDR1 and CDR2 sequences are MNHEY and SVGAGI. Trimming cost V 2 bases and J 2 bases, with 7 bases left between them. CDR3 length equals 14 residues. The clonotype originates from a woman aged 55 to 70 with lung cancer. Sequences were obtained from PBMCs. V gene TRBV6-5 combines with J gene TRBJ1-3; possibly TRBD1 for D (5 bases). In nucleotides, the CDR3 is TGTGCCAGCAGTTACAGGGGCACTGGAAACACCATATATTTT. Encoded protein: CASSYRGTGNTIYF.